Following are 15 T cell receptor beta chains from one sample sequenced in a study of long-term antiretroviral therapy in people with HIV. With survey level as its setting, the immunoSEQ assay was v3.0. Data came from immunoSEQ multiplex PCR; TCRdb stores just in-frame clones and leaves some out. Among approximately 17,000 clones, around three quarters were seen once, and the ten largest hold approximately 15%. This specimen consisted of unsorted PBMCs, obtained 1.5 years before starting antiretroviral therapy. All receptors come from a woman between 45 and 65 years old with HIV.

This CDR3 reads CASSLWTGSSYGYTF. CDR3 in DNA: TGCGCCAGCAGCTTGTGGACAGGGAGCAGCTATGGCTACACCTTC. The chain carries TRBV5-1 and TRBJ1-2, with 8 bases fitting TRBD1. The CDR3 has 15 residues. The V gene's germline CDR1 is SGHRS and CDR2 YFSETQ. With 1 base clipped from V and 4 bases from J, the junction kept 6 bases outside the gene matches. The full variable domain, completed using reference TRBV5-1 and TRBJ1-2, is KAGVTQTPRYLIKTRGQQVTLSCSPISGHRSVSWYQQTPGQGLQFLFEYFSETQRNKGNFPGRFSGRQFSNSRSEMNVSTLELGDSALYLCASSLWTGSSYGYTFGSGTRLTVV.

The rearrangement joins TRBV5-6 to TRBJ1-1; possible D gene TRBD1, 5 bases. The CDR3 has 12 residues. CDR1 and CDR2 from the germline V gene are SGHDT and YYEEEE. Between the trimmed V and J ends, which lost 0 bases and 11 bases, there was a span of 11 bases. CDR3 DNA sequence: TGTGCCAGCAGCTTGGCCTGGGGCGGCGCTTTCTTT. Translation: CASSLAWGGAFF.

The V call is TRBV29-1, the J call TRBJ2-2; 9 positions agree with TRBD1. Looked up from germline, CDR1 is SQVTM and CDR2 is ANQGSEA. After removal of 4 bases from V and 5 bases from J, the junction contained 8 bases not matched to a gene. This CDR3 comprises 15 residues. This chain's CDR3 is CSVGGTGFGTGELFF. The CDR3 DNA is TGCAGCGTTGGAGGGACAGGGTTCGGGACCGGGGAGCTGTTTTTT.

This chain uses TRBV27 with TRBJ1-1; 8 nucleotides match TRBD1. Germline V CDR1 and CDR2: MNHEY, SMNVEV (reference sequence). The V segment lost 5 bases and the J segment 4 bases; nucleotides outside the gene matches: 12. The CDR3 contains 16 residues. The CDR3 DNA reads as TGTGCCAGCAGTACCCTCGGACAGGGTTTAAGCACTGAAGCTTTCTTT. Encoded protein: CASSTLGQGLSTEAFF.

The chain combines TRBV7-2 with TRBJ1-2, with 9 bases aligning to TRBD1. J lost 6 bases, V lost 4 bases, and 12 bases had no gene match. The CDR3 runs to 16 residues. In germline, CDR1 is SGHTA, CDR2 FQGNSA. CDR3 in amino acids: CASSSRTGARGDGYTF. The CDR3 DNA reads TGTGCCAGCAGCTCACGGACAGGGGCCAGAGGGGATGGCTACACCTTC.

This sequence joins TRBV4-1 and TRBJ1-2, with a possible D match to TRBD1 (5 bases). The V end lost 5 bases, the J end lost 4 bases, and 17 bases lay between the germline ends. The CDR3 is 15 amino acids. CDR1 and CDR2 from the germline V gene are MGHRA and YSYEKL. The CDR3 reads CASSTGLPLSYGYTF. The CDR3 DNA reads TGCGCCAGCAGCACAGGCCTCCCCCTTAGCTATGGCTACACCTTC.

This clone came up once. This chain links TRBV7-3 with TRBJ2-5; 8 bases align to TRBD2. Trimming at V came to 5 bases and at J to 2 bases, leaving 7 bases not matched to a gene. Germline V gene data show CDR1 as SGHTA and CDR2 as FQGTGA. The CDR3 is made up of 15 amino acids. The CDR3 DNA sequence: TGTGCCAGCAGCCCCGGGACGGGGGGGCAAGAGACCCAGTACTTC. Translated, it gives CASSPGTGGQETQYF.

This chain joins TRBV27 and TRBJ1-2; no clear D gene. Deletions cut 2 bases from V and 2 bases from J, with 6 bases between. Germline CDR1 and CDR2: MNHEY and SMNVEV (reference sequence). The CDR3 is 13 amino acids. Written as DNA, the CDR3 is TGTGCCAGCAGTTTACGGGAAAACTATGGCTACACCTTC. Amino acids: CASSLRENYGYTF.

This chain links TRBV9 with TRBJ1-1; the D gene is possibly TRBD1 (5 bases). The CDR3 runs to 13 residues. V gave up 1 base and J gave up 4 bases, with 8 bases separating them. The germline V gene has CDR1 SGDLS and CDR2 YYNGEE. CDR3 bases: TGTGCCAGCAGCGTAAAGGGGAGCACTGAAGCTTTCTTT. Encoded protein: CASSVKGSTEAFF.

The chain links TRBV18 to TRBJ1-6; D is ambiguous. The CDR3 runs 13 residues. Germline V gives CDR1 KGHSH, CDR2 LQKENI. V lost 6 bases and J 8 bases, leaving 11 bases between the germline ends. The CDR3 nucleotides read TGTGCCAGCTCGAGAGATACCGATTCACCCCTCCACTTT. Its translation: CASSRDTDSPLHF.

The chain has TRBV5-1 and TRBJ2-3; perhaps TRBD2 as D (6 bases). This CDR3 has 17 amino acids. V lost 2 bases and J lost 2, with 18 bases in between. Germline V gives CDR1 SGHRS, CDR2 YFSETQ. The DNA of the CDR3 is TGCGCCAGCAGCTTTAATAGGGCGAGCGGGTACACAGATACGCAGTATTTT. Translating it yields CASSFNRASGYTDTQYF.

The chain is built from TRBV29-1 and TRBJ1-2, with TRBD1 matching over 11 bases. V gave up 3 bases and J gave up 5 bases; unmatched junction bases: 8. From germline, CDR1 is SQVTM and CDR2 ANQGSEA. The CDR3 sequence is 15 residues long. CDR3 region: CSVEVGQGAAYGYTF. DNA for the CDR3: TGCAGCGTTGAGGTCGGACAGGGGGCGGCTTATGGCTACACCTTC. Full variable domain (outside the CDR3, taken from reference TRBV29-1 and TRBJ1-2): SAVISQKPSRDICQRGTSLTIQCQVDSQVTMMFWYRQQPGQSLTLIATANQGSEATYESGFVIDKFPISRPNLTFSTLTVSNMSPEDSSIYLCSVEVGQGAAYGYTFGSGTRLTVV.

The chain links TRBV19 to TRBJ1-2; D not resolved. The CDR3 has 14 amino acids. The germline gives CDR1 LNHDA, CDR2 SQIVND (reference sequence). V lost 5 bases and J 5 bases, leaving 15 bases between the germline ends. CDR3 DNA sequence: TGTGCCAGTAGTCTCCGCGGGGTAGGGTATGGCTACACCTTC. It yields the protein CASSLRGVGYGYTF.

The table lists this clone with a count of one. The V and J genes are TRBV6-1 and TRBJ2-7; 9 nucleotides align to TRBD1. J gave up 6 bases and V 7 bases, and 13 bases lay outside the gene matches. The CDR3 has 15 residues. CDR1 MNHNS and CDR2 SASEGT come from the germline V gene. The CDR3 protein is CASNLGTGMKSEQYV. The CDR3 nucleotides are TGTGCCAGCAACTTGGGGACAGGGATGAAGTCCGAGCAGTACGTC.

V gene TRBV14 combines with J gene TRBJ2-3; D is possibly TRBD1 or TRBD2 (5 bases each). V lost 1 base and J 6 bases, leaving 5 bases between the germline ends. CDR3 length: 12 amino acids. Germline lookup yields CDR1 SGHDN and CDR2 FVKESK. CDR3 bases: TGTGCCAGCAGCCAAGGGGGGGATACGCAGTATTTT. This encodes CASSQGGDTQYF.